This entry concerns a single T cell receptor beta chain. Distinct nucleotide sequences in the sample also encode this CDR3. The repertoire was sequenced with immunoSEQ multiplex PCR; TCRdb's copy has only in-frame clones and lacks some. This table holds around 63,000 clones, 80% found once. Single viable CD3+CD4+CD8-CD45RO+ cells were sorted as the memory CD4+ T cells. CD4+ T cells were isolated by positive magnetic selection. This sample is drawn from a study of memory CD4+ T cells and cytomegalovirus serostatus. Study as a whole: Of the healthy Belgian adults, 9 were CMV seropositive and 20 to 30 seronegative.

The CDR3 has 14 amino acids. The germline V and J ends were trimmed by 0 bases and 5 bases, with 10 bases remaining between them. Germline V gene sequence: CDR1 MNHEY, CDR2 SVGAGI. This clonotype was obtained from an adult in good health and CMV-seronegative. Some clones in this sample may be carry-over from other donors' samples. V gene TRBV6-5 combines with J gene TRBJ2-5, with D perhaps TRBD1 or TRBD2 (5 bases each). Sequencing was done on a sample of memory CD4+ T cells from blood. CDR3 region: CASSYSTGRETQYF. As DNA, the CDR3 is TGTGCCAGCAGTTACTCGACGGGGCGGGAGACCCAGTACTTC.